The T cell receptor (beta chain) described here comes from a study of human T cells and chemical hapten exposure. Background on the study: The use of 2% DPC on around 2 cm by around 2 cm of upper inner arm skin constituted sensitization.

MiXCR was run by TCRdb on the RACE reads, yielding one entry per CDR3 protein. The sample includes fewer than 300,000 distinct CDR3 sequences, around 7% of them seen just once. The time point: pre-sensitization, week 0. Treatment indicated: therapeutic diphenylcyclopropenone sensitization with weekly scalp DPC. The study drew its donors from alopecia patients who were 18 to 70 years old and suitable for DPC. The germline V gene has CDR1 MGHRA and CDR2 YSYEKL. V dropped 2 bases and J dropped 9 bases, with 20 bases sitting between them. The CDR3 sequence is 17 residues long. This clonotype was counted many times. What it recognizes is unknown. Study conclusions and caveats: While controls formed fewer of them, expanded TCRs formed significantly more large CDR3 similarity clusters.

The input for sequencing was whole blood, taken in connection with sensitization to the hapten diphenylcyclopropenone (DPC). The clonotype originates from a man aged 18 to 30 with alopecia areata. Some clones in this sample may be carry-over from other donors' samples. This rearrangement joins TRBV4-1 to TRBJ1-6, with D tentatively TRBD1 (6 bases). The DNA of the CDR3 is TGCGCCAGCAGCCAATCCAAAGGGGGGATGGCCGGTTCACCCCTCCACTTT. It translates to CASSQSKGGMAGSPLHF.